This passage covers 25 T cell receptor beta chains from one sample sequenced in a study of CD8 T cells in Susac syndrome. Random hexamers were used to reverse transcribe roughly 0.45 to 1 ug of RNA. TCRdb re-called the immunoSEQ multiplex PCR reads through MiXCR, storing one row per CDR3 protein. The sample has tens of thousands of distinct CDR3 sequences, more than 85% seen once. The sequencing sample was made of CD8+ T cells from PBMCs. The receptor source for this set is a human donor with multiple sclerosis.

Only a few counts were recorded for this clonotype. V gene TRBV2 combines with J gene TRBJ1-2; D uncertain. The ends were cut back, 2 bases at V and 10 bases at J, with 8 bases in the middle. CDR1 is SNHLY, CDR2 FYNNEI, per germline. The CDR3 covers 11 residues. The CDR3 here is CASSETSDYTF. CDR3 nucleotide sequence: TGTGCCAGCAGTGAAACGTCTGACTACACCTTC.

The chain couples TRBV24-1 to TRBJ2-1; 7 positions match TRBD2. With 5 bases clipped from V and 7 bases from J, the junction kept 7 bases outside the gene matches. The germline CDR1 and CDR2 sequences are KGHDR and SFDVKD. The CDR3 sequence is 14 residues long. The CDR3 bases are TGTGCCACCAGTGGAGTTGGGGGAGGGAATGAGCAGTTCTTC. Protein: CATSGVGGGNEQFF.

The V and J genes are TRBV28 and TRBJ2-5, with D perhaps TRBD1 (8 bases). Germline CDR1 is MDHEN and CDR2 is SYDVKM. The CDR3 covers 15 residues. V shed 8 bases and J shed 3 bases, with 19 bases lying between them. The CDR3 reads CASGPYTGGEETQYF. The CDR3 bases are TGTGCCAGCGGGCCCTATACAGGGGGGGAAGAGACCCAGTACTTC.

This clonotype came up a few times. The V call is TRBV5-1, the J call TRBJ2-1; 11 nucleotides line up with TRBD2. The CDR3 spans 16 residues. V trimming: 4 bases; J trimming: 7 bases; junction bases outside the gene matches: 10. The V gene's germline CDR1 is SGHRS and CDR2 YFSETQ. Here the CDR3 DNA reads TGCGCCAGCAGCGCGTCTAGCGGGAGGCCTATTAATGAGCAGTTCTTC. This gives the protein CASSASSGRPINEQFF.

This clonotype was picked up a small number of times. The CDR3 nucleotides are TGTGCCAGCAGCGTAGCAAGGGGCCCCGGCGAGCAGTACTTC. Translated, it gives CASSVARGPGEQYF. The chain is built from TRBV9 and TRBJ2-7, with D perhaps TRBD1 (5 bases). The V and J ends lost 0 bases and 6 bases respectively, with 13 bases between them. This CDR3 is built from 14 residues. Germline CDR1 reads SGDLS; CDR2 reads YYNGEE.

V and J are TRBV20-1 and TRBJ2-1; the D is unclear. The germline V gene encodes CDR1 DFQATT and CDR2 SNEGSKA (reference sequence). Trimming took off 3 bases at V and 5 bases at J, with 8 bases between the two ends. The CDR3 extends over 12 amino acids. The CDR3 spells CSARDINNEQFF. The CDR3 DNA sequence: TGCAGTGCTAGGGATATTAACAATGAGCAGTTCTTC.

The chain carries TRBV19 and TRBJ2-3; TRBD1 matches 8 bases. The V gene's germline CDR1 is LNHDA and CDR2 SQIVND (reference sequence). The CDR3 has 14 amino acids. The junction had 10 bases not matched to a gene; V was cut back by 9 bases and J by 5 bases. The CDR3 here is CASNNGQGIDTQYF. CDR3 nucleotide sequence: TGTGCCAGCAACAACGGACAGGGAATAGATACGCAGTATTTT. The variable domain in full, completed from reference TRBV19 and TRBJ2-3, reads DGGITQSPKYLFRKEGQNVTLSCEQNLNHDAMYWYRQDPGQGLRLIYYSQIVNDFQKGDIAEGYSVSREKKESFPLTVTSAQKNPTAFYLCASNNGQGIDTQYFGPGTRLTVL.

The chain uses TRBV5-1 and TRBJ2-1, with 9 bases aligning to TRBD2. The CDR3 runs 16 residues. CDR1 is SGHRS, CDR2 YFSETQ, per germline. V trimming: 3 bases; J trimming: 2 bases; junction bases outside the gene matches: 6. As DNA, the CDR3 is TGCGCCAGCAGCTGGGCCGGGACTAGCCCCTACAATGAGCAGTTCTTC. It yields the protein CASSWAGTSPYNEQFF.

CDR3 in amino acids: CASSEEARGTDTQYF. CDR3 DNA: TGTGCCAGCAGTGAAGAGGCCCGCGGCACAGATACGCAGTATTTT. This chain joins TRBV2 and TRBJ2-3; D unclear. CDR1 is SNHLY, CDR2 FYNNEI, per germline. V was pared by 1 base and J by 1 base, with 9 bases between. This CDR3 region has 15 residues.

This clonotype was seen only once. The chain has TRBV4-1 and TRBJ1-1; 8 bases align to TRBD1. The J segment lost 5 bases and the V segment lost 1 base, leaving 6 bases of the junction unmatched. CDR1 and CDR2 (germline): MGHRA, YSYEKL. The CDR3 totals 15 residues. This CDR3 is CASSQGGQGRTEAFF. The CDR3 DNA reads TGCGCCAGCAGCCAAGGCGGACAGGGTCGGACTGAAGCTTTCTTT.

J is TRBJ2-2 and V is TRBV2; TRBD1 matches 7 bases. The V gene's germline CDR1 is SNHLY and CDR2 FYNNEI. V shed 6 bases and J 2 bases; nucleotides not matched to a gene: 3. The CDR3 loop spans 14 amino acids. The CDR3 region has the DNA TGTGCCAGCAGCCGGGACAGTAACACCGGGGAGCTGTTTTTT. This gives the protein CASSRDSNTGELFF.

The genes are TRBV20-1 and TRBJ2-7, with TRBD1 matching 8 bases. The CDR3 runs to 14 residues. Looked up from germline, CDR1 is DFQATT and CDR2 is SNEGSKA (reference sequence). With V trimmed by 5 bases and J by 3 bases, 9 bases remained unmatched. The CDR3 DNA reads TGCAGTGCTGTGGACAGGGCCAGGAACTACGAGCAGTACTTC. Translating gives CSAVDRARNYEQYF.

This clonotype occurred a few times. The CDR3 sequence is CASSLGLAGGREQFF. CDR3 nucleotide sequence: TGCGCCAGCAGCCTCGGACTAGCGGGAGGGCGTGAGCAGTTCTTC. This chain uses TRBV4-3 with TRBJ2-1; TRBD2 aligns across 15 bases. After removal of 4 bases from V and 9 bases from J, the junction contained 4 bases not matched to a gene. CDR1 is LGHNA, CDR2 YSLEER, per germline. The CDR3 is made up of 15 amino acids.

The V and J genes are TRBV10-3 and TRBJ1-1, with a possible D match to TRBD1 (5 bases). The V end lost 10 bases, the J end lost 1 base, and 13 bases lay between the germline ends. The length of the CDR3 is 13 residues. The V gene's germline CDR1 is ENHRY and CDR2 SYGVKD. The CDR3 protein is CATRTNKNTEAFF. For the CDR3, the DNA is TGTGCCACTCGGACAAATAAGAACACTGAAGCTTTCTTT.

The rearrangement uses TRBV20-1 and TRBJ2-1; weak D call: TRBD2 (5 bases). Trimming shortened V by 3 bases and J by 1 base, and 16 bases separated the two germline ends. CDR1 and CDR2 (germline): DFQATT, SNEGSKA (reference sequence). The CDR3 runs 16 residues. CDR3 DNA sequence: TGCAGTGCTAGCGGGGATTGGGAGAGTTCCTACAATGAGCAGTTCTTC. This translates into CSASGDWESSYNEQFF.

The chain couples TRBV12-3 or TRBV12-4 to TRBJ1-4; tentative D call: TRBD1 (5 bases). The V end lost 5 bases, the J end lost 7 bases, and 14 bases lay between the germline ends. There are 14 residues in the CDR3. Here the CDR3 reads CASSPGPGTEKLFF. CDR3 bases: TGTGCCAGCAGTCCAGGTCCGGGGACTGAAAAACTGTTTTTT.

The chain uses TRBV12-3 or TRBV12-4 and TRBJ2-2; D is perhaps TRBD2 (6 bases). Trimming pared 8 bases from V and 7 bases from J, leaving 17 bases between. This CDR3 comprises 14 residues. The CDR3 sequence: CASGAGLRDGELFF. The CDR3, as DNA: TGTGCCAGCGGGGCGGGACTTCGGGACGGGGAGCTGTTTTTT.

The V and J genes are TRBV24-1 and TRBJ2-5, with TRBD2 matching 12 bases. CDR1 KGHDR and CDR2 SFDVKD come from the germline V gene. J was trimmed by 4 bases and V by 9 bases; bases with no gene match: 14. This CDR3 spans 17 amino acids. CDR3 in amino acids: CATGKALAGGLLETQYF. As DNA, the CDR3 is TGTGCCACCGGAAAGGCACTAGCGGGAGGTCTTTTAGAGACCCAGTACTTC.

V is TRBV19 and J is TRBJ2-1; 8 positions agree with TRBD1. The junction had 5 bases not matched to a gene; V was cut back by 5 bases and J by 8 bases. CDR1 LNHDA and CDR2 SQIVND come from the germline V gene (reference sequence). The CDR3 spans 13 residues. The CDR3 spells CASSPPDRDEQFF. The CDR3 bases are TGTGCCAGTAGTCCTCCGGACAGGGATGAGCAGTTCTTC.

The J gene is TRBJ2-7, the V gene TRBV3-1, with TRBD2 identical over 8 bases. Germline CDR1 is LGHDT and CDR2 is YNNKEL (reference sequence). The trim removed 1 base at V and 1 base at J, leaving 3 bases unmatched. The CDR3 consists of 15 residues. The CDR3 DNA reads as TGTGCCAGCAGCCAAGGACTAGCGTTATCCTACGAGCAGTACTTC. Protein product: CASSQGLALSYEQYF.

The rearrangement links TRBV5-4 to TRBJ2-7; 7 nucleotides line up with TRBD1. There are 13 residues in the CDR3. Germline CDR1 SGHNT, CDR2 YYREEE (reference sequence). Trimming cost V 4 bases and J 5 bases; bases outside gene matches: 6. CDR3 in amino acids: CASSGQVRDEQYF. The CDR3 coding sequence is TGTGCCAGCAGCGGACAGGTCCGAGACGAGCAGTACTTC.

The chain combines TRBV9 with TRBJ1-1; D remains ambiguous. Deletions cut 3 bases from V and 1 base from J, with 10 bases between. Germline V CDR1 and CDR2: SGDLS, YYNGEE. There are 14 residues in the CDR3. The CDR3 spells CASSEVDSNTEAFF. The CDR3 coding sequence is TGTGCCAGCAGCGAAGTTGACTCGAACACTGAAGCTTTCTTT.

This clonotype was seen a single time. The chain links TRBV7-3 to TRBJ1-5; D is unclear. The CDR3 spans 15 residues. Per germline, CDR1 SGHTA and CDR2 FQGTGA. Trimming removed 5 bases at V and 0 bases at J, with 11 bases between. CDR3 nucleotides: TGTGCCAGCAGCCCCGGCGGGGATAGCAATCAGCCCCAGCATTTT. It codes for CASSPGGDSNQPQHF.

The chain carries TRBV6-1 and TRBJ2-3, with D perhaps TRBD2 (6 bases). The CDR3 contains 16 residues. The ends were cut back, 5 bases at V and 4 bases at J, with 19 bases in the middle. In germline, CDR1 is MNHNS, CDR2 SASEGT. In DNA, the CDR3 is TGTGCCAGCAGTCCCTTTATAGGTAGGGAGGCAGATACGCAGTATTTT. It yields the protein CASSPFIGREADTQYF.

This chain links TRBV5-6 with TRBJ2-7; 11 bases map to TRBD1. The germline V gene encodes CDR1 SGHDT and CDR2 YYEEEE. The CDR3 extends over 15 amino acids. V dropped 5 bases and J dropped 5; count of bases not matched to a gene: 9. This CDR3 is CASSWDRGSPDEQYF. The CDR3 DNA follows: TGTGCCAGCAGTTGGGACAGGGGGTCCCCCGACGAGCAGTACTTC.